The rows below give T cell receptor beta chains drawn from one sample of a study of T cells in Graves' hyperthyroidism and ophthalmopathy. TCRdb re-called the multiplex PCR reads through MiXCR, storing one row per CDR3 protein. The table shows a few hundred thousand distinct CDR3 sequences, with about 45% occurring only once. The specimen sequenced was peripheral blood or thyroid tissue (not recorded which). Every receptor here comes from a woman aged 18-35 years with Graves' hyperthyroidism. Both conserved end residues are part of each CDR3. Fields, in order: CDR3 protein, CDR3 DNA, D gene, CDR3 length, J gene, V gene, clone size. The D gene is left open where the match is weak. A row's size may be missing; if present it is once, few, many or a size class.

cdr3_aa: CAISEYGGSSGYTF
cdr3_nt: TGTGCCATCAGTGAGTATGGGGGTTCGTCCGGCTACACCTTC
d_call: NA
cdr3_length: 14
j_call: TRBJ1-2
v_call: TRBV10-3
clone_size: few

cdr3_aa: CASSGQGGSQETQYF
cdr3_nt: TGTGCCAGCAGTGGACAGGGGGGATCCCAAGAGACCCAGTACTTC
d_call: TRBD1
cdr3_length: 15
j_call: TRBJ2-5
v_call: TRBV6-1
clone_size: NA

cdr3_aa: CASSQGGTGGASGELFF
cdr3_nt: TGTGCCAGCAGCCAAGGAGGGACAGGGGGCGCAAGCGGGGAGCTGTTTTTT
d_call: TRBD1
cdr3_length: 17
j_call: TRBJ2-2
v_call: TRBV14
clone_size: NA

cdr3_aa: CASSSAGGSNTGELFF
cdr3_nt: TGCGCCAGCAGCTCCGCCGGGGGCTCTAACACCGGGGAGCTGTTTTTT
d_call: NA
cdr3_length: 16
j_call: TRBJ2-2
v_call: TRBV5-1
clone_size: many

cdr3_aa: CASSPDTGGGYGYTF
cdr3_nt: TGTGCCAGCAGCCCTGACACCGGGGGTGGATATGGCTACACCTTC
d_call: NA
cdr3_length: 15
j_call: TRBJ1-2
v_call: TRBV7-3
clone_size: few

cdr3_aa: CASSLTRIFTGELFF
cdr3_nt: TGTGCCAGCAGCCTGACTAGAATTTTCACCGGGGAGCTGTTTTTT
d_call: NA
cdr3_length: 15
j_call: TRBJ2-2
v_call: TRBV2
clone_size: many

cdr3_aa: CASSYSGGGSYNSPLHF
cdr3_nt: TGTGCCAGCAGTTACTCGGGCGGGGGCTCCTATAATTCACCCCTCCACTTT
d_call: NA
cdr3_length: 17
j_call: TRBJ1-6
v_call: TRBV6-5
clone_size: NA

cdr3_aa: CSVGTGDSGNTIYF
cdr3_nt: TGCAGCGTTGGGACAGGGGACTCTGGAAACACCATATATTTT
d_call: TRBD1
cdr3_length: 14
j_call: TRBJ1-3
v_call: TRBV29-1
clone_size: NA

cdr3_aa: CASRDGQGTYEQYF
cdr3_nt: TGTGCCAGCAGGGACGGACAGGGGACCTACGAGCAGTACTTC
d_call: TRBD1
cdr3_length: 14
j_call: TRBJ2-7
v_call: TRBV5-8
clone_size: many

cdr3_aa: CASSFSQTTDTQYF
cdr3_nt: TGTGCCAGCAGCTTTAGCCAGACCACAGATACGCAGTATTTT
d_call: NA
cdr3_length: 14
j_call: TRBJ2-3
v_call: TRBV7-2
clone_size: NA

cdr3_aa: CASSLKGAGSYTF
cdr3_nt: TGTGCCAGCAGCTTAAAGGGAGCCGGGAGCTACACCTTC
d_call: NA
cdr3_length: 13
j_call: TRBJ1-2
v_call: TRBV7-9
clone_size: NA

cdr3_aa: CASSQTGAGYEQYF
cdr3_nt: TGTGCCAGCAGTCAGACAGGGGCTGGCTACGAGCAGTACTTC
d_call: TRBD1
cdr3_length: 14
j_call: TRBJ2-7
v_call: TRBV27
clone_size: NA

cdr3_aa: CSGRPRSYEQYF
cdr3_nt: TGCAGCGGCAGACCACGTTCCTACGAGCAGTACTTC
d_call: NA
cdr3_length: 12
j_call: TRBJ2-7
v_call: TRBV29-1
clone_size: NA

cdr3_aa: CSVADMREQFF
cdr3_nt: TGCAGCGTCGCGGACATGAGGGAGCAGTTCTTC
d_call: NA
cdr3_length: 11
j_call: TRBJ2-1
v_call: TRBV29-1
clone_size: NA

cdr3_aa: CASSRTGTNMNTEAFF
cdr3_nt: TGTGCCAGCAGTAGAACCGGGACCAACATGAACACTGAAGCTTTCTTT
d_call: NA
cdr3_length: 16
j_call: TRBJ1-1
v_call: TRBV6-5
clone_size: many

cdr3_aa: CAISDGMGQTQYF
cdr3_nt: TGTGCCATCAGTGACGGGATGGGGCAGACCCAGTACTTC
d_call: NA
cdr3_length: 13
j_call: TRBJ2-5
v_call: TRBV10-3
clone_size: NA

cdr3_aa: CSVLRVEGYTF
cdr3_nt: TGCAGCGTACTCAGGGTAGAGGGCTACACCTTC
d_call: NA
cdr3_length: 11
j_call: TRBJ1-2
v_call: TRBV29-1
clone_size: many

cdr3_aa: CASSRAQGTELFF
cdr3_nt: TGTGCCAGCAGCCGGGCACAGGGAACTGAGCTGTTTTTT
d_call: NA
cdr3_length: 13
j_call: TRBJ2-2
v_call: TRBV7-9
clone_size: NA

cdr3_aa: CSARQGAYSNQPQHF
cdr3_nt: TGCAGCGCTAGACAGGGGGCTTATAGCAATCAGCCCCAGCATTTT
d_call: TRBD1
cdr3_length: 15
j_call: TRBJ1-5
v_call: TRBV29-1
clone_size: NA

cdr3_aa: CASSYPLGTQYF
cdr3_nt: TGCGCCAGCAGCTACCCGCTTGGGACCCAGTACTTC
d_call: NA
cdr3_length: 12
j_call: TRBJ2-5
v_call: TRBV4-1
clone_size: many

cdr3_aa: CASSPRDPPWTGELFF
cdr3_nt: TGTGCCAGCAGCCCACGGGACCCTCCGTGGACCGGGGAGCTGTTTTTT
d_call: NA
cdr3_length: 16
j_call: TRBJ2-2
v_call: TRBV7-9
clone_size: many

cdr3_aa: CSVESLGGTQYF
cdr3_nt: TGCAGCGTTGAATCGCTAGGTGGGACCCAGTACTTC
d_call: NA
cdr3_length: 12
j_call: TRBJ2-5
v_call: TRBV29-1
clone_size: NA

cdr3_aa: CASSTGVGFHEKLFF
cdr3_nt: TGTGCCAGCAGCACAGGGGTTGGCTTTCATGAAAAACTGTTTTTT
d_call: TRBD1
cdr3_length: 15
j_call: TRBJ1-4
v_call: TRBV27
clone_size: NA

cdr3_aa: CASSRGREADTQYF
cdr3_nt: TGTGCCAGCAGTAGGGGGCGCGAGGCAGATACGCAGTATTTT
d_call: TRBD1
cdr3_length: 14
j_call: TRBJ2-3
v_call: TRBV7-9
clone_size: NA